The 26 T cell receptor beta chains listed next were all sequenced from one sample in a study of OX40 agonist ivuxolimab in advanced cancers. Profiling relied on immunoSEQ multiplex PCR, and the TCRdb table lists in-frame clones only, not all of them. The sample records some 130,000 clones, just over 90% being singletons. Sequencing used CD4+ or CD8+ T cells sorted from blood, obtained in a trial of the OX40 agonist ivuxolimab. Receptors were obtained from an adult with an advanced solid tumor such as melanoma, head and neck, liver or kidney cancer.

V is TRBV2 and J is TRBJ2-5; D gene unclear. Germline values: CDR1 SNHLY, CDR2 FYNNEI. The CDR3 covers 12 residues. Trimming left V 3 bases short and J 8 bases short, with 10 bases between. In nucleotides, the CDR3 is TGTGCCAGCAGTGAGAACTTACTTACCCAGTACTTC. Residues: CASSENLLTQYF.

This clone was recorded once. This chain links TRBV4-3 with TRBJ2-7, with 7 bases lining up with TRBD1. The V gene's germline CDR1 is LGHNA and CDR2 YSLEER. The V segment lost 0 bases and the J segment 3 bases; nucleotides outside the gene matches: 14. The CDR3 is 18 amino acids. CDR3 sequence (DNA): TGCGCCAGCAGCCAAGATGAGACCGGGACAGTCTTCTTCTACGAGCAGTACTTC. Translated, it gives CASSQDETGTVFFYEQYF.

The gene calls are TRBV5-3 and TRBJ1-2; D perhaps matches TRBD1 (5 bases). TRBV5-3 is an open reading frame, and its role is uncertain. The CDR3 loop spans 16 amino acids. V lost 1 base and J 4 bases, leaving 17 bases between the germline ends. The CDR3 coding sequence is TGTGCCAGAAGCTTGCGGGTAGGGGAACTGTGCTATGGCTACACCTTC. Protein: CARSLRVGELCYGYTF.

The count of this clone is one. The chain has TRBV28 and TRBJ1-3; D is unclear. V was clipped by 3 bases and J by 0 bases, with 9 bases between them. This CDR3 has 15 amino acids. CDR1 MDHEN and CDR2 SYDVKM come from the germline V gene. The CDR3 loop reads CASSFRRISGNTIYF. The CDR3 nucleotides read TGTGCCAGCAGTTTTCGGCGGATCTCTGGAAACACCATATATTTT.

V is TRBV30 and J is TRBJ2-3; TRBD1 matches at 8 bases. The V segment lost 2 bases and the J segment 3 bases; nucleotides outside the gene matches: 1. Germline V gene lookup returns CDR1 GTSNPN and CDR2 SVGIG (reference sequence). This CDR3 comprises 13 residues. DNA of the CDR3: TGTGCCTGGAGTAGACAGGGGACAGATACGCAGTATTTT. Encoded protein: CAWSRQGTDTQYF.

This clone showed up just once. The J gene is TRBJ1-5, the V gene TRBV28; possible D gene TRBD1, 5 bases. The CDR3 runs 13 residues. The V and J ends lost 10 bases and 2 bases respectively, with 12 bases between them. Germline-derived CDR1 and CDR2 are MDHEN and SYDVKM. The CDR3 is CATILGGNQPQHF. DNA for the CDR3: TGTGCCACCATTTTGGGGGGCAATCAGCCCCAGCATTTT.

CDR3 residues: CASSPGRGDRSSNEQYF. The DNA for the CDR3 is TGTGCCAGCAGTCCCGGACGGGGGGACAGGTCAAGTAACGAGCAGTACTTC. V is TRBV7-9 and J is TRBJ2-7; possibly TRBD1 for D (8 bases). Trimming took 6 bases from V and 5 from J, leaving 26 bases between them. Germline assignment: CDR1 SEHNR and CDR2 FQNEAQ (reference sequence). This CDR3 is built from 17 residues.

This sequence joins TRBV5-6 and TRBJ2-5; D is unclear. The CDR3 sequence is 14 residues long. Germline-derived CDR1 and CDR2 are SGHDT and YYEEEE. V lost 4 bases and J lost 0, with 10 bases in between. The DNA of the CDR3 is TGTGCCAGCAGCGCGCTCGGAGACCAAGAGACCCAGTACTTC. Amino acids: CASSALGDQETQYF.

The chain links TRBV5-1 to TRBJ2-2, with D hard to call. CDR3 length: 15 residues. Trimming took 0 bases from V and 2 from J, leaving 8 bases between them. The germline V gene has CDR1 SGHRS and CDR2 YFSETQ. The CDR3 coding sequence is TGCGCCAGCAGCTTGGAACCATTAAACACCGGGGAGCTGTTTTTT. Protein product: CASSLEPLNTGELFF.

V and J are TRBV6-6 and TRBJ2-1; D gene uncertain. This CDR3 spans 14 amino acids. CDR1 is MNHNY and CDR2 is SVGAGI in the germline V gene (reference sequence). V lost 3 bases and J lost 5, with 11 bases in between. The CDR3 sequence: CASSYTGPDNEQFF. DNA for the CDR3: TGTGCCAGCAGTTATACTGGACCGGACAATGAGCAGTTCTTC.

The chain joins TRBV20-1 to TRBJ2-2; D remains unclear. Germline V gene sequence: CDR1 DFQATT, CDR2 SNEGSKA (reference sequence). This CDR3 spans 11 amino acids. The V end was cut by 5 bases, the J end by 1 base, with 2 bases between. The CDR3 DNA is TGCAGTGCTGGGAACACCGGGGAGCTGTTTTTT. It yields the protein CSAGNTGELFF.

The J gene is TRBJ1-5, the V gene TRBV4-1, with a possible D match to TRBD1 (6 bases). CDR1 and CDR2 from the germline V gene are MGHRA and YSYEKL. The V end was cut by 0 bases, the J end by 7 bases, with 19 bases between. The CDR3 runs to 17 residues. CDR3 DNA: TGCGCCAGCAGCCAAGAGTCGTCAGGGAGGGGGGTCCAGCCCCAGCATTTT. The encoded protein is CASSQESSGRGVQPQHF.

The gene calls are TRBV5-4 and TRBJ1-1, with 7 bases matching TRBD1. Germline V gene data show CDR1 as SGHNT and CDR2 as YYREEE (reference sequence). The CDR3 consists of 15 residues. Unmatched junction bases numbered 12, after V lost 4 bases and J lost 6 bases. The DNA of the CDR3 is TGTGCCAGCAGCCCGTACAGGGGAGTCTGGTCTGAAGCTTTCTTT. Its translation: CASSPYRGVWSEAFF.

The chain carries TRBV5-1 and TRBJ1-1, with D tentatively TRBD1 (5 bases). Trimming stripped 0 bases from V and 4 bases from J, with 22 bases between. The CDR3 runs to 18 residues. The germline V gene encodes CDR1 SGHRS and CDR2 YFSETQ. In nucleotides, the CDR3 is TGCGCCAGCAGCTTGGGGGGTTGGGGGTCGAGTCGCGGCACTGAAGCTTTCTTT. Its translation: CASSLGGWGSSRGTEAFF.

The chain couples TRBV19 to TRBJ1-5; the D gene is possibly TRBD1 (5 bases). The CDR3 is 14 residues long. Germline V CDR1 and CDR2: LNHDA, SQIVND (reference sequence). Trimming cost V 6 bases and J 9 bases, with 18 bases left between them. The CDR3 loop reads CASSTSTDRGPQHF. CDR3 DNA sequence: TGTGCCAGTAGCACGTCGACAGACCGGGGGCCCCAGCATTTT.

The rearrangement joins TRBV10-1 to TRBJ2-2; D perhaps matches TRBD1 (5 bases). The CDR3 consists of 14 residues. Germline values: CDR1 WNHNN, CDR2 SYGVQD (reference sequence). V was cut by 6 bases and J by 1 base, with 9 bases left in between. The CDR3 sequence is CASRLDRNTGELFF. The CDR3 DNA sequence: TGCGCCAGCAGGCTCGACAGGAACACCGGGGAGCTGTTTTTT.

A single count supports this clone. The CDR3 is CASSHRGGYGYTF. CDR3 DNA: TGTGCCAGCAGCCACAGGGGTGGCTATGGCTACACCTTC. The rearrangement uses TRBV5-4 and TRBJ1-2; 7 bases align to TRBD1. Trimming took 4 bases from V and 4 from J; bases not matched to a gene: 4. Germline V gene lookup returns CDR1 SGHNT and CDR2 YYREEE (reference sequence). This CDR3 region has 13 residues. The variable domain in full, with the rest retrieved from reference TRBV5-4 and TRBJ1-2, is ETGVTQSPTHLIKTRGQQVTLRCSSQSGHNTVSWYQQALGQGPQFIFQYYREEENGRGNFPPRFSGLQFPNYSSELNVNALELDDSALYLCASSHRGGYGYTFGSGTRLTVV.

The gene calls are TRBV7-9 and TRBJ1-5; possible D gene TRBD1, 6 bases. This CDR3 is built from 15 residues. V lost 5 bases, J lost 1 base, and 12 bases lay in between. CDR1 is SEHNR, CDR2 FQNEAQ, per germline (reference sequence). The CDR3 nucleotides are TGTGCCAGCAGCCGGGACAACTTCAGCAATCAGCCCCAGCATTTT. The encoded protein is CASSRDNFSNQPQHF.

This clone was observed once. V gene TRBV7-2 combines with J gene TRBJ1-1; 9 nucleotides line up with TRBD1. CDR3 length equals 12 residues. Germline assignment: CDR1 SGHTA and CDR2 FQGNSA. With 5 bases clipped from V and 11 bases from J, the junction kept 6 bases outside the gene matches. In nucleotides, the CDR3 is TGTGCCAGCAGCCTAGGACAGGGGAAGGCTTTCTTT. This gives the protein CASSLGQGKAFF.

The CDR3 sequence is CASSNTGTGVYGKNIQYF. The CDR3 DNA reads TGTGCCAGCAGCAATACCGGGACAGGGGTTTATGGCAAAAACATTCAGTACTTC. V gene TRBV21-1 combines with J gene TRBJ2-4; the D call TRBD1 from the table was never checked on the DNA. TRBV21-1 is flagged as a pseudogene. This CDR3 is built from 18 residues.

The rearrangement uses TRBV7-2 and TRBJ2-3, with D uncertain. The CDR3 contains 14 residues. Germline values: CDR1 SGHTA, CDR2 FQGNSA. V lost 0 bases to trimming and J lost 6 bases, with 10 bases between them. Here the CDR3 reads CASSLAIVGDTQYF. CDR3 coding DNA: TGTGCCAGCAGCTTAGCGATAGTGGGGGATACGCAGTATTTT.

The rearrangement joins TRBV6-1 to TRBJ2-3; TRBD2 might be the D (6 bases). Germline CDR1 MNHNS, CDR2 SASEGT. The V end lost 6 bases, the J end lost 4 bases, and 11 bases lay between the germline ends. The CDR3 contains 13 residues. CDR3 loop: CASSPRGPDTQYF. CDR3 coding DNA: TGTGCCAGCAGCCCGCGGGGCCCAGATACGCAGTATTTT.

The chain is built from TRBV28 and TRBJ2-4; D is possibly TRBD1 (5 bases). The ends were cut back, 5 bases at V and 3 bases at J, with 5 bases in the middle. The germline V gene has CDR1 MDHEN and CDR2 SYDVKM. This CDR3 has 12 amino acids. The CDR3 coding sequence is TGTGCCAGCAGTACAGGCAAAAACATTCAGTACTTC. It specifies CASSTGKNIQYF.

The chain recombines TRBV28 with TRBJ2-5; D might be TRBD1 (6 bases). The CDR3 is made up of 15 amino acids. Between the trimmed V and J ends, which lost 4 bases and 6 bases, there was a span of 18 bases. Germline values: CDR1 MDHEN, CDR2 SYDVKM. The CDR3 here is CASSSPQGARKTQYF. CDR3 sequence (DNA): TGTGCCAGCAGTTCCCCACAGGGTGCGAGAAAGACCCAGTACTTC.

The chain carries TRBV10-2 and TRBJ1-5; 9 bases fit TRBD1. Germline V gives CDR1 WSHSY, CDR2 SAAADI. Trimming removed 2 bases from V and 5 bases from J; junction bases left unmatched: 7. The CDR3 is made up of 16 amino acids. CDR3 DNA sequence: TGCGCCAGCAGTGAGGAGACAGGGGGTCAGCATCAGCCCCAGCATTTT. This encodes CASSEETGGQHQPQHF.

This chain uses TRBV19 with TRBJ2-3, with 9 positions matching TRBD2. Germline V CDR1 and CDR2: LNHDA, SQIVND (reference sequence). Trimming at V came to 3 bases and at J to 0 bases, leaving 4 bases not matched to a gene. This CDR3 region has 16 residues. The CDR3 sequence is CASSIRAGGSTDTQYF. In DNA, the CDR3 is TGTGCCAGTAGTATCAGGGCGGGGGGGAGCACAGATACGCAGTATTTT.